One and the same sample provided the 29 T cell receptor beta chains below, sequenced in a study of breast tumors, draining lymph nodes, adjacent tissues. MiXCR, applied by TCRdb to the multiplex PCR reads, yields one record per CDR3 protein. This sample yields roughly 14,000 distinct CDR3 sequences, of which approximately 50% are seen a single time; roughly 27% belongs to the top ten. Sequencing was carried out using tumor-adjacent breast tissue. The receptor source for this set is a female donor with breast cancer. Some clones in this sample may be carry-over from other donors' samples.

The chain combines TRBV20-1 with TRBJ2-3, with 7 bases fitting TRBD2. V gave up 6 bases and J gave up 2 bases; unmatched junction bases: 14. CDR1 and CDR2 from the germline V gene are DFQATT and SNEGSKA (reference sequence). This CDR3 contains 16 residues. CDR3 in amino acids: CSAESWGGEDTDTQYF. The CDR3 DNA is TGCAGTGCGGAATCCTGGGGGGGAGAGGACACAGATACGCAGTATTTT.

The gene calls are TRBV28 and TRBJ1-1, with 8 bases identical to TRBD1. The length of the CDR3 is 14 residues. The J segment lost 5 bases and the V segment lost 1 base, leaving 3 bases of the junction unmatched. The germline V gene has CDR1 MDHEN and CDR2 SYDVKM. CDR3 region: CASSLSGGGTEAFF. CDR3 nucleotide sequence: TGTGCCAGCAGTTTATCAGGGGGCGGAACTGAAGCTTTCTTT. Variable domain in full (rest from reference TRBV28 and TRBJ1-1): DVKVTQSSRYLVKRTGEKVFLECVQDMDHENMFWYRQDPGLGLRLIYFSYDVKMKEKGDIPEGYSVSREKKERFSLILESASTNQTSMYLCASSLSGGGTEAFFGQGTRLTVV.

This clonotype was picked up a small number of times. The genes are TRBV20-1 and TRBJ1-5; 10 bases are shared with TRBD1. Germline loops: CDR1 DFQATT, CDR2 SNEGSKA (reference sequence). The J segment lost 5 bases and the V segment lost 3 bases, leaving 7 bases of the junction unmatched. There are 15 residues in the CDR3. The CDR3 DNA is TGCAGTGCTAGTCGCGGGACAGGGGTTGATCAGCCCCAGCATTTT. Amino acids: CSASRGTGVDQPQHF.

The chain joins TRBV7-2 to TRBJ2-3, with D hard to call. Trimming shortened V by 5 bases and J by 7 bases, and 7 bases separated the two germline ends. The germline CDR1 and CDR2 sequences are SGHTA and FQGNSA. This CDR3 spans 11 amino acids. CDR3 nucleotides: TGTGCCAGCAGCGTGCGTCATACGCAGTATTTT. This encodes CASSVRHTQYF.

This clonotype came up many times. This chain connects TRBV5-1 to TRBJ1-4, with TRBD1 matching over 9 bases. CDR3 length: 16 residues. Germline trimming cut 0 bases from V and 5 bases from J; bases unmatched to any gene: 5. Germline assignment: CDR1 SGHRS and CDR2 YFSETQ. The CDR3: CASSLGGTGRNEKLFF. DNA for the CDR3: TGCGCCAGCAGCTTGGGGGGGACAGGGAGGAATGAAAAACTGTTTTTT.

The chain employs TRBV27 and TRBJ2-3; D ambiguous. Germline CDR1 reads MNHEY; CDR2 reads SMNVEV (reference sequence). The CDR3 spans 15 residues. The V end lost 3 bases, the J end lost 0 bases, and 10 bases lay between the germline ends. The CDR3 sequence is CASSLQRRSTDTQYF. The DNA for the CDR3 is TGTGCCAGCAGTTTGCAGCGTCGGAGCACAGATACGCAGTATTTT.

This clonotype counts as medium-sized. V usage is TRBV7-3 and J usage is TRBJ2-5; 8 bases line up with TRBD2. The CDR3 is 15 amino acids. Trimming cost V 2 bases and J 5 bases; bases outside gene matches: 7. The germline gives CDR1 SGHTA, CDR2 FQGTGA. The CDR3 sequence is CASSLFPGGLETQYF. Here the CDR3 DNA reads TGTGCCAGCAGCTTATTTCCGGGGGGGTTGGAGACCCAGTACTTC.

This clonotype has ten or more counts. The gene calls are TRBV19 and TRBJ2-6; no clear D. CDR3 length: 17 amino acids. The V gene lost 1 base and the J gene lost 2 bases, with 12 bases spanning the gap. Germline V gene sequence: CDR1 LNHDA, CDR2 SQIVND (reference sequence). CDR3 sequence: CASSIGPGFPGANVLTF. The CDR3 DNA reads TGTGCCAGTAGTATAGGGCCAGGTTTCCCTGGGGCCAACGTCCTGACTTTC.

By sample share, this clonotype is medium-sized. The chain couples TRBV20-1 to TRBJ1-5, with D unclear. CDR1 and CDR2 from the germline V gene are DFQATT and SNEGSKA (reference sequence). CDR3 size: 15 residues. With 3 bases removed from V and 5 bases from J, the gap between germline ends came to 17 bases. In DNA, the CDR3 is TGCAGTGCTAGTCCCCGTGAGGGAGCTTATCAGCCCCAGCATTTT. Protein product: CSASPREGAYQPQHF.

This clonotype was observed at least ten times. V and J are TRBV6-2 or TRBV6-3 and TRBJ2-7; a possible D gene is TRBD2 (6 bases). The CDR3 extends over 15 amino acids. V shed 2 bases and J shed 1 base, with 12 bases lying between them. Germline assignment: CDR1 MNHEY and CDR2 SVGEGT. The CDR3 spells CASSYGGTLSYEQYF. CDR3 bases: TGTGCCAGCAGTTACGGCGGGACTCTTTCCTACGAGCAGTACTTC.

This clonotype counts as medium-sized. The chain carries TRBV2 and TRBJ2-7; 9 bases match TRBD1. This CDR3 comprises 15 residues. With 2 bases clipped from V and 2 bases from J, the junction kept 4 bases outside the gene matches. Per the germline V gene, CDR1 is SNHLY and CDR2 is FYNNEI. CDR3 in amino acids: CASSERRDRAYEQYF. CDR3 nucleotides: TGTGCCAGCAGTGAAAGGCGGGACAGGGCCTACGAGCAGTACTTC. Full variable domain (rest looked up from reference TRBV2 and TRBJ2-7): EPEVTQTPSHQVTQMGQEVILRCVPISNHLYFYWYRQILGQKVEFLVSFYNNEISEKSEIFDDQFSVERPDGSNFTLKIRSTKLEDSAMYFCASSERRDRAYEQYFGPGTRLTVT.

This chain uses TRBV5-6 with TRBJ1-4; D is perhaps TRBD1 (5 bases). The CDR3 loop spans 14 amino acids. The germline V gene encodes CDR1 SGHDT and CDR2 YYEEEE. V lost 7 bases to trimming and J lost 5 bases, with 15 bases between them. The CDR3 here is CASCRTGVNEKLFF. In DNA form, the CDR3 reads TGTGCCAGCTGCCGCACAGGTGTAAATGAAAAACTGTTTTTT.

As concerns this clonotype: An end of the junction differs from the germline gene, which may be a read error. V usage is TRBV6-5 and J usage is TRBJ2-5, with 8 nucleotides matching TRBD2. Germline CDR1 reads MNHEY; CDR2 reads SVGAGI. CDR3 length: 17 amino acids. In nucleotides, the CDR3 is TGTGCCAGCAGTAGCCCCAAACGGACTAGCAATGACGAGACCCGGTACTTC. This translates into CASSSPKRTSNDETRYF.

CDR3 in DNA: TGTGCCAGCAGTTCTAGCGAGGGCGCGCGGGAGCAGTACTTC. Translation gives CASSSSEGAREQYF. This chain connects TRBV7-2 to TRBJ2-7, with D possibly matching TRBD2 (6 bases). Germline CDR1 and CDR2: SGHTA and FQGNSA. CDR3 length: 14 amino acids. V was pared by 6 bases and J by 7 bases, with 19 bases between. Full variable domain (rest looked up from reference TRBV7-2 and TRBJ2-7): GAGVSQSPSNKVTEKGKDVELRCDPISGHTALYWYRQSLGQGLEFLIYFQGNSAPDKSGLPSDRFSAERTGGSVSTLTIQRTQQEDSAVYLCASSSSEGAREQYFGPGTRLTVT.

This chain links TRBV7-8 with TRBJ2-7, with D uncertain. Trimming took 0 bases from V and 0 from J, leaving 3 bases between them. CDR1 and CDR2 from the germline V gene are SGHVS and FQNEAQ. This CDR3 contains 13 residues. DNA for the CDR3: TGTGCCAGCAGCTTAGCGGCCTCCTACGAGCAGTACGTC. Translated: CASSLAASYEQYV.

The table lists this clonotype with many counts. This chain links TRBV10-3 with TRBJ2-6; 8 positions agree with TRBD1. This CDR3 has 15 residues. Germline trimming cut 6 bases from V and 4 bases from J; bases unmatched to any gene: 5. Germline assignment: CDR1 ENHRY and CDR2 SYGVKD. CDR3 loop: CAISQGAYGANVLTF. The CDR3 DNA reads as TGTGCCATCAGCCAGGGGGCTTACGGGGCCAACGTCCTGACTTTC.

In DNA, the CDR3 is TGTGCCAGCTCACCGGACAGGGGGAACCCCTACGAGCAGTACTTC. Amino acid sequence: CASSPDRGNPYEQYF. This chain joins TRBV18 and TRBJ2-7, with 10 bases fitting TRBD1. V shed 3 bases, J shed 2 bases, and the junction held 4 bases outside the gene matches. Germline V gene data show CDR1 as KGHSH and CDR2 as LQKENI. This CDR3 spans 15 amino acids.

By share of the sample, this clonotype is medium-sized. The V and J genes are TRBV4-1 and TRBJ2-7; D is perhaps TRBD1 (5 bases). Trimming removed 0 bases from V and 4 bases from J, with 13 bases in between. The CDR3 contains 15 residues. Looked up from germline, CDR1 is MGHRA and CDR2 is YSYEKL. CDR3 in amino acids: CASSQEWQGVYEQYF. CDR3 nucleotides: TGCGCCAGCAGCCAAGAATGGCAGGGTGTGTACGAGCAGTACTTC.

This clonotype was counted many times. The chain employs TRBV2 and TRBJ2-7; 8 bases match TRBD1. The germline V gene encodes CDR1 SNHLY and CDR2 FYNNEI. CDR3 length: 14 amino acids. Losses at the gene ends were 6 bases for V and 1 base for J; bases not matched to a gene: 5. This chain's CDR3 is CASRGGTGSYEQYF. The DNA of the CDR3 is TGTGCCAGCAGAGGGGGGACAGGTTCCTACGAGCAGTACTTC.

The chain employs TRBV29-1 and TRBJ2-1; 15 bases line up with TRBD2. The CDR3 is 14 amino acids. Germline V CDR1 and CDR2: SQVTM, ANQGSEA. V dropped 6 bases and J dropped 7; count of bases not matched to a gene: 4. In nucleotides, the CDR3 is TGCAGCGTAGCCGGGACTAGCGGGAGGAATGAGCAGTTCTTC. This codes for CSVAGTSGRNEQFF.

This clonotype was detected once. The chain has TRBV7-8 and TRBJ2-7; 7 bases line up with TRBD1. V shed 4 bases, J shed 6 bases, and the junction held 6 bases outside the gene matches. Germline V gene sequence: CDR1 SGHVS, CDR2 FQNEAQ. The CDR3 has 13 residues. The CDR3 DNA sequence: TGTGCCAGCAGCTCAGTCGACAGGGCCGAGCAGTACTTC. The encoded protein is CASSSVDRAEQYF.

This clonotype was seen repeatedly, ten times or more. This chain joins TRBV6-5 and TRBJ2-1; D gene uncertain. With 0 bases removed from V and 10 bases from J, the gap between germline ends came to 4 bases. The length of the CDR3 is 11 residues. Germline V CDR1 and CDR2: MNHEY, SVGAGI. CDR3 DNA sequence: TGTGCCAGCAGTTACTCGAGAGAGCAGTTCTTC. It specifies CASSYSREQFF.

This clonotype was detected ten times or more. The chain combines TRBV6-6 with TRBJ2-2; D is tentatively TRBD1 or TRBD2 (6 bases each). The CDR3 loop spans 13 amino acids. V lost 11 bases and J 2 bases, leaving 12 bases between the germline ends. From germline, CDR1 is MNHNY and CDR2 SVGAGI (reference sequence). CDR3 protein: CAVKGGNTGELFF. The CDR3 coding sequence is TGTGCCGTCAAGGGGGGCAACACCGGGGAGCTGTTTTTT.

This clonotype was counted at least ten times. The chain joins TRBV7-9 to TRBJ2-1; D not resolved. The V end lost 5 bases, the J end lost 8 bases, and 13 bases lay between the germline ends. In germline, CDR1 is SEHNR, CDR2 FQNEAQ (reference sequence). The CDR3 runs to 13 residues. CDR3 DNA sequence: TGTGCCAGCAGCCGCACGATTAGTGATGAGCAGTTCTTC. Amino acids: CASSRTISDEQFF.

The rearrangement joins TRBV6-4 to TRBJ1-1; D uncertain. The CDR3 length is 13 residues. Trimming left V 4 bases short and J 2 bases short, with 8 bases between. The germline V gene has CDR1 MRHNA and CDR2 SNTAGT. The CDR3 loop reads CASSGSVNTEAFF. The CDR3 DNA is TGTGCCAGCAGTGGAAGCGTTAACACTGAAGCTTTCTTT.

The table lists this clonotype with a few counts. This rearrangement joins TRBV5-5 to TRBJ1-2; weak D call: TRBD1 (6 bases). This CDR3 is 13 amino acids long. Germline values: CDR1 SGHKS, CDR2 YYEKEE (reference sequence). V was shortened by 4 bases and J by 10 bases, with 17 bases between the two germline ends. This CDR3 reads CASSPGTPAFYTF. In DNA, the CDR3 is TGTGCCAGCAGCCCGGGGACACCGGCCTTCTACACCTTC.

This clonotype was observed at least ten times. The V gene is TRBV27, the J gene TRBJ1-2; 9 bases match TRBD1. The CDR3 runs 15 residues. Germline CDR1 is MNHEY and CDR2 is SMNVEV (reference sequence). J lost 6 bases, V lost 3 bases, and 8 bases had no gene match. The CDR3 loop reads CASSFYRDRVDGYTF. DNA of the CDR3: TGTGCCAGCAGTTTCTACCGGGACAGGGTGGATGGCTACACCTTC.

By frequency in the sample, this clonotype is medium-sized. The rearrangement joins TRBV6-5 to TRBJ1-5; D unresolved. The germline V gene encodes CDR1 MNHEY and CDR2 SVGAGI. V shed 5 bases and J shed 3 bases, with 14 bases lying between them. The length of the CDR3 is 15 residues. The CDR3 DNA sequence: TGTGCCAGCAGTGCCGGGCACGGAGTCAATCAGCCCCAGCATTTT. Protein product: CASSAGHGVNQPQHF.

The chain links TRBV24-1 to TRBJ2-1, with TRBD1 as a possible D gene (6 bases). CDR1 and CDR2 (germline): KGHDR, SFDVKD. V lost 6 bases, J lost 6 bases, and 14 bases lay in between. The CDR3 extends over 14 amino acids. CDR3 sequence (DNA): TGTGCCACCAGTTTCACAGGGAATATCAATGAGCAGTTCTTC. It translates to CATSFTGNINEQFF.